This TCR beta chain was recovered during a study of shared clonotypes between healthy human individuals (dated by TCRdb to the early 2020s). Some background on the complete study: The cohort included a few men and a couple of women between 18 and 49 years of age. To estimate repertoire size and how much clonotypes are shared between individuals, the study performed deep sequencing of blood TCR repertoires from a handful of healthy adults. Libraries were prepared and TCR repertoires were sequenced by different laboratories using diverse techniques, in order to increase sequencing depth and limit assay-specific biases. Each donor's leukapheresis produced roughly between roughly 0.94 and 9.5 billion PBMCs. Broader findings and caveats from the paper: Pairwise subsampling indicated that sequencing depth was expected to affect the degree of clonotype sharing among donors. Sampling was restricted to blood, and TCR repertoires in tissues likely differ from the TCR repertoires found in blood. The genetic and exposure-history diversity represented was limited by the small number of donors.

As to this clone: What this receptor recognizes is not known. No much larger clonotype is one base removed from it; base qualities were not supplied.

The CDR3 goes from the cysteine to the phenylalanine over 13 residues. Here the CDR3 DNA is all that survives: 39 bases in frame from base 1. CDR1 SQVTM and CDR2 ANQGSEA are derived from the germline V gene. V lost 3 bases and J lost 8 bases, and the count of bases not matched to a germline gene is 6. TCR CDR3 regions were amplified from genomic DNA by multiplex PCR using the deep immunoSEQ assay. Extracted genomic DNA from each cell subset was spread evenly across all wells of several immunoSEQ 96-well plates, with each plate serving as a replicate. For unsorted PBMC, 250 to 350 ng of genomic DNA, equivalent to around 30,000 T cell genomes, went into each replicate PCR. Genomic DNA from unsorted PBMC was sequenced over ten immunoSEQ deep assay plates. The purified libraries were quantified using a Qubit 3.0 fluorometer, sized with a Bioanalyzer 2100, and then quantified again using the KAPA Library Quantification kit. Every immunoSEQ 96-well plate was sequenced on a separate single-read 150-cycle Illumina NextSeq 550 flow cell. Processing in the source paper ran as follows. The immunoSEQ output contained only junctional sequences without quality scores, so filtering could not match that applied to full-length reads. To assign V/J genes and CDR3, sequences were annotated against IMGT germline references using PyIR, a Python wrapper for IgBLAST v1.9. Reads were removed for weak V/J assignments (E-value above 1e-6), missing CDR3, stop codons, out-of-frame junctions, or ambiguous translated residues. A V3J clonotype was defined by an identical inferred V gene, J gene, and CDR3 amino acid sequence. The percentage overlap between two repertoires was calculated by dividing the number of shared unique clonotypes by the size of the smaller repertoire. Three approaches were used to assess repertoire richness: RTK rarefaction, the Chao1 estimator, and Recon v2.1 estimates of unobserved clonotypes. TCRdb mirrors the immuneACCESS table, restricted to in-frame sequences. Some clones are absent from its copies; in checked studies, under half trace to an unresolved V gene, and the reason for the others is unknown. The V and J calls and clone size are taken from that table; D and trimming were inferred from the DNA. The sample contains about 490,000 clones, around 80% of them found a single time. More than 10% of the sample is in the top ten clones.

Donors were healthy HIV-negative adults with no recently reported acute infections or vaccinations. Every donor was a Caucasian adult living in Nashville, Tennessee, USA. For unsorted samples, tens of millions of PBMCs were counted and genomic DNA was extracted with the QIAamp DNA Blood Mini kit. After blood collection by leukapheresis, PBMCs were isolated using Ficoll-Histopaque density gradient centrifugation and then cryopreserved in the vapor phase of liquid nitrogen. Sample: PBMCs. The TCR sequence derives from a woman in her forties in good health. Some clones in this sample may be carry-over from other donors' samples. Recombination connected TRBV29-1 to TRBJ1-4; a stretch of 7 junction bases matches TRBD1. The base sequence is TGCAGCGTTGAGGGGACAGATGGCGAAAAACTGTTTTTT. Translated, this is CSVEGTDGEKLFF.